This TCR beta chain was identified in a study of cytomegalovirus exposure and HLA in healthy donors. This CDR3 is built from 15 residues. Looked up from germline, CDR1 is LNHNV and CDR2 is YYDKDF (reference sequence). With 4 bases removed from V and 1 base from J, the gap between germline ends came to 13 bases. Healthy donors of bone marrow made up the group. At the time of sampling, donors were nominally healthy, though unrecorded immune exposures were likely. Findings and limits, study-wide: Per a prior analysis, the majority of TCR beta V segments were productive roughly 87% or roughly 30% of the time.

As for this clone: No antigen is known for it.

This PCR relied on a set of 60 Vbeta primers and 13 Jbeta primers. In the original analysis: In a later analysis, of some 80 million unique beta chains, roughly 10 million appeared in at least two donors. TCRdb's copy holds only in-frame clones and misses some; the assay was immunoSEQ multiplex PCR. V, J and clone size are those of that table, while D and trimming were read from the DNA. This sample carries about 92,000 clones, roughly 63% of them seen once, and the ten largest clones take around 2.5%. The sequence was collected from a man in his fifties in good health and CMV-seronegative. Material for sequencing was PBMCs. This chain uses TRBV15 with TRBJ1-2; TRBD1 might be the D (6 bases). The CDR3 protein is CATSIKGHINYGYTF. CDR3 coding DNA: TGTGCCACCAGCATAAAGGGACACATTAACTATGGCTACACCTTC.